This note documents a single TCR beta chain sequence. Trimming took off 2 bases at V and 2 bases at J, with 20 bases between the two ends. The germline V gene encodes CDR1 SGHVS and CDR2 FQNEAQ. This CDR3 has 18 amino acids. These data come from a study of technical replicates of blood from a few donors. Assay: immunoSEQ multiplex PCR; the TCRdb copy retains only in-frame clones and omits some. The repertoire holds tens of thousands of clones, with 95% to 98% as singletons. The sequence was collected from a human donor in good health. Source material: T cells isolated from PBMCs. J is TRBJ2-3 and V is TRBV7-8, with D unresolved. Here the CDR3 reads CASSLFLSVRLVTDTQYF. CDR3 bases: TGTGCCAGCAGCTTATTTCTAAGCGTACGACTTGTCACAGATACGCAGTATTTT.